This T cell receptor beta chain was obtained from a study of cytomegalovirus exposure and HLA in healthy donors. Background on the study: The early release's HLA-typed donors yielded 78 million or so unique TCRs.

A word on this clone: Its matching antigen is unknown.

The donors were healthy bone marrow donors. Study outcomes and limitations: According to an earlier analysis, most TCR beta V segments yielded productive rearrangements about 90% or about 30% of the time. It is likely that the observed cluster of highly shared sequence variants was a sequencing artifact.

V shed 5 bases, J shed 6 bases, and the junction held 9 bases outside the gene matches. The germline CDR1 and CDR2 sequences are SGHNT and YENEEA. The CDR3 runs to 16 residues. The primer mix had 60 Vbeta and 13 Jbeta primers. This table comes from immunoSEQ multiplex PCR, and its TCRdb copy is limited to in-frame clones, with some not included. The repertoire consists of 130,000 to 150,000 clones, with roughly 62% occurring once and the leading ten covering about 4.7%. Sequences were obtained from PBMCs. The source is a man aged 55-75 years in good health and CMV-seronegative. J is TRBJ2-7 and V is TRBV11-3, with 14 bases fitting TRBD2. The CDR3 region is CASSPTGTSGSREQYF. The CDR3 bases are TGTGCCAGCAGCCCAACCGGGACTAGCGGGAGCCGCGAGCAGTACTTC.